What follows is one T cell receptor (beta chain) and its context. The V and J ends lost 5 bases and 7 bases, in that order; junction bases with no gene match: 7. The germline V gene has CDR1 SEHNR and CDR2 FQNEAQ (reference sequence). The length of the CDR3 is 14 residues. The sample belongs to a study of blood T cell repertoires in COVID-19. Clones were read by immunoSEQ multiplex PCR, and TCRdb kept only the in-frame ones, dropping some. This table has a few hundred thousand clones, 88% appearing once. Participant reports of clinical history set cohort assignment. Someone with COVID-19 had been met by exposed participants within 2 weeks before study entry.

J is TRBJ2-7 and V is TRBV7-9; 11 bases are a match to TRBD1. Sequencing was done on a sample of PBMCs or T cells enriched from blood (not recorded which). The receptor comes from a woman under 40 who had been exposed to COVID-19. CDR3 amino acids: CASSTGTGGREQYF. In nucleotides, the CDR3 is TGTGCCAGCAGCACCGGGACAGGGGGTAGAGAGCAGTACTTC.